Below, 10 T cell receptor beta chains from the same sample are listed, as sequenced in a study of T cell responses to AZD1222 COVID-19 vaccine. Only in-frame clones appear in the TCRdb table, and some are missing; sequencing was by immunoSEQ multiplex PCR. The sample carries 110,000 to 150,000 clones, roughly nine tenths recorded once. The material sequenced was peripheral blood, taken on day 0 of AZD1222 vaccination. These receptor sequences come from an adult in good health.

This chain connects TRBV7-8 to TRBJ1-5; D call uncertain. The CDR3 totals 17 residues. Trimming removed 3 bases from V and 4 bases from J, with 19 bases in between. CDR1 and CDR2 from the germline V gene are SGHVS and FQNEAQ. The CDR3 here is CASSFYPKGGPNQPQHF. The CDR3 DNA reads TGTGCCAGCAGCTTTTACCCTAAGGGCGGACCGAATCAGCCCCAGCATTTT.

V and J are TRBV15 and TRBJ1-5, with D possibly TRBD1 on 5 matching bases. With 2 bases removed from V and 4 bases from J, the gap between germline ends came to 12 bases. CDR1 is LNHNV and CDR2 is YYDKDF in the germline V gene (reference sequence). The CDR3 is 15 residues long. The DNA for the CDR3 is TGTGCCACCAGCAGAACCGACAGAACAAATCAGCCCCAGCATTTT. It codes for CATSRTDRTNQPQHF.

The chain combines TRBV14 with TRBJ2-7; TRBD2 is a possible D gene (6 bases). Germline CDR1 reads SGHDN; CDR2 reads FVKESK. There are 17 residues in the CDR3. V was shortened by 3 bases and J by 4 bases, with 22 bases between the two germline ends. CDR3: CASSQLRGLKGGYEQYF. Written as DNA, the CDR3 is TGTGCCAGCAGCCAGCTACGGGGACTGAAGGGTGGATACGAGCAGTACTTC.

This chain joins TRBV14 and TRBJ2-7, with 10 bases aligning to TRBD2. The germline V gene encodes CDR1 SGHDN and CDR2 FVKESK. The J segment lost 6 bases and the V segment lost 4 bases, leaving 9 bases of the junction unmatched. CDR3 length: 15 amino acids. CDR3: CASSLLAGVVGEQYF. The CDR3 DNA is TGTGCCAGCAGCCTTCTAGCGGGAGTAGTCGGCGAGCAGTACTTC.

V and J are TRBV5-1 and TRBJ1-5, with TRBD1 matching over 9 bases. Germline CDR1 is SGHRS and CDR2 is YFSETQ. The CDR3 contains 15 residues. The V gene end was trimmed by 1 base and the J gene end by 5 bases; junction bases not matched to a gene: 4. In DNA, the CDR3 is TGCGCCAGCAGCTTGACAGGGGGCACAGATCAGCCCCAGCATTTT. Residues: CASSLTGGTDQPQHF.

The V call is TRBV28, the J call TRBJ1-5; TRBD1 is a possible D gene (6 bases). Germline V gene lookup returns CDR1 MDHEN and CDR2 SYDVKM. This CDR3 has 15 residues. Trimming took off 4 bases at V and 2 bases at J, with 12 bases between the two ends. CDR3 in amino acids: CASSYRVGGNQPQHF. CDR3 coding DNA: TGTGCCAGCAGTTACAGGGTGGGGGGCAATCAGCCCCAGCATTTT.

The chain is built from TRBV7-2 and TRBJ2-1; no firm D call. V was clipped by 6 bases and J by 2 bases, with 8 bases between them. CDR3 length equals 13 residues. Germline-derived CDR1 and CDR2 are SGHTA and FQGNSA. The CDR3 DNA is TGTGCCAGCAGTTTACGTCCCTACAATGAGCAGTTCTTC. Translated, it gives CASSLRPYNEQFF.

V gene TRBV9 combines with J gene TRBJ1-1, with D tentatively TRBD1 (6 bases). The CDR3 is 15 amino acids. With 9 bases removed from V and 1 base from J, the gap between germline ends came to 19 bases. Germline V gene sequence: CDR1 SGDLS, CDR2 YYNGEE. The CDR3 here is CATSAGGLPNTEAFF. The CDR3 DNA sequence: TGTGCCACCTCAGCCGGGGGGCTTCCGAACACTGAAGCTTTCTTT.

The V call is TRBV11-2, the J call TRBJ1-3; TRBD1 agrees at 9 bases. The CDR3 sequence is 16 residues long. Germline CDR1 reads SGHAT; CDR2 reads FQNNGV. The V segment lost 3 bases and the J segment 4 bases; nucleotides outside the gene matches: 7. The CDR3 region has the DNA TGTGCCAGCAGCTTTGTGGGACAGGGCGGCGGAAACACCATATATTTT. Its translation is CASSFVGQGGGNTIYF.

This chain uses TRBV30 with TRBJ2-3; D may be TRBD2 (6 bases). In germline, CDR1 is GTSNPN, CDR2 SVGIG (reference sequence). This CDR3 has 17 amino acids. V lost 7 bases, J lost 6 bases, and 29 bases lay in between. The CDR3 sequence: CASYSNFDYPGRDTQYF. Written as DNA, the CDR3 is TGTGCCTCATACAGTAACTTCGACTACCCGGGGAGGGATACGCAGTATTTT.